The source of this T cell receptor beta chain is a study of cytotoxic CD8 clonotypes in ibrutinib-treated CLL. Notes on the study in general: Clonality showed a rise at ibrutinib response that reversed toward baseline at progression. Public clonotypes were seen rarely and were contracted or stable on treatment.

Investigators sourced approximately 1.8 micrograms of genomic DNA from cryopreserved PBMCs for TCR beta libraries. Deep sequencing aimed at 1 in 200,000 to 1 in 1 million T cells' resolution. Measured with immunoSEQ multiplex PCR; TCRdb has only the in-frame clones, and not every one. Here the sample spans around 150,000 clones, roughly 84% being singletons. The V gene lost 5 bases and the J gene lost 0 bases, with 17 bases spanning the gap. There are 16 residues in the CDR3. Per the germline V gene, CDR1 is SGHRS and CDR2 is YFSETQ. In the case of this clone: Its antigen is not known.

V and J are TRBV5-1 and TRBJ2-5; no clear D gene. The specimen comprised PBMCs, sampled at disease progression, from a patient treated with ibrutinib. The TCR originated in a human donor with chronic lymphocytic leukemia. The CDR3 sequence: CASSLGIADYQETQYF. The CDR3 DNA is TGCGCCAGCAGTCTCGGTATAGCCGACTACCAAGAGACCCAGTACTTC.